A single count supports the clone carrying this T cell receptor (beta chain). The antigen is undetermined. In the same sample, other DNA sequences code for this CDR3. The V and J ends lost 0 bases and 0 bases respectively, with 9 bases between them. The CDR3 sequence is 16 residues long. The germline V gene has CDR1 MNHEY and CDR2 SVGEGT. This record comes from a study of Ad26.COV2.S vaccination and SARS-CoV-2 variants. Study at large: Participants got Ad26.COV2.S intramuscularly, once or twice 56 days apart. Study results and limitations: Non-spike TCR breadth was similar in vaccine and placebo recipients. Substantial breadth in spike-specific CD8+ and CD4+ T cell responses was reportedly seen after vaccination.

Sequencing was performed with immunoSEQ multiplex PCR; in TCRdb, only in-frame clones are kept and a portion is missing. This sample has around 250,000 clones, with around 90% found just once. Described treatment: about 20 received Ad26.COV2.S at low or high dose, single or two shots; 5 received placebo; per-sample allocation not given. Vaccine and placebo recipients were sampled on day 63 after the first injection. In Boston, an adult donor aged 18-55 years took part. V is TRBV6-2 or TRBV6-3 and J is TRBJ2-1, with D hard to call. The source is a person aged 18-65 years who received the Ad26.COV2.S COVID-19 vaccine or a placebo. The sample in question was peripheral blood, obtained in a trial of Ad26.COV2.S vaccine versus placebo. The CDR3 region is CASSYSSGGSYNEQFF. The CDR3 DNA reads TGTGCCAGCAGTTACTCTAGTGGCGGCTCCTACAATGAGCAGTTCTTC.